This TCR beta chain was retrieved from a study of T cells in Graves' hyperthyroidism and ophthalmopathy. Lactation, pregnancy, other autoimmune disease or uncontrolled infection excluded patients. Roughly 9.1 ml of fresh peripheral blood supplied the PBMCs. CDR3 length equals 14 residues. The V gene lost 3 bases and the J gene lost 1 base, with 11 bases spanning the gap. The V gene's germline CDR1 is SGDLS and CDR2 YYNGEE. Amplification of TCR beta CDR3 regions was performed using RNA transcripts as template. The primer set for the first-round RT-PCR of the TCR CDR3 was HTBI. TCRdb itself ran the multiplex PCR reads through MiXCR, one entry per CDR3 protein. The top ten clones hold roughly a sixth of a sample with 550,000 to 800,000 distinct CDR3 sequences, approximately 15% of them seen once.

Sequenced input: blood. The chain combines TRBV9 with TRBJ2-7; possible D gene TRBD1, 6 bases. The sequence derives from a man between 50 and 59 years old with Graves' hyperthyroidism. CDR3: CASSESQGSYEQYF. CDR3 nucleotides: TGTGCCAGCAGCGAATCACAGGGATCCTACGAGCAGTACTTC.